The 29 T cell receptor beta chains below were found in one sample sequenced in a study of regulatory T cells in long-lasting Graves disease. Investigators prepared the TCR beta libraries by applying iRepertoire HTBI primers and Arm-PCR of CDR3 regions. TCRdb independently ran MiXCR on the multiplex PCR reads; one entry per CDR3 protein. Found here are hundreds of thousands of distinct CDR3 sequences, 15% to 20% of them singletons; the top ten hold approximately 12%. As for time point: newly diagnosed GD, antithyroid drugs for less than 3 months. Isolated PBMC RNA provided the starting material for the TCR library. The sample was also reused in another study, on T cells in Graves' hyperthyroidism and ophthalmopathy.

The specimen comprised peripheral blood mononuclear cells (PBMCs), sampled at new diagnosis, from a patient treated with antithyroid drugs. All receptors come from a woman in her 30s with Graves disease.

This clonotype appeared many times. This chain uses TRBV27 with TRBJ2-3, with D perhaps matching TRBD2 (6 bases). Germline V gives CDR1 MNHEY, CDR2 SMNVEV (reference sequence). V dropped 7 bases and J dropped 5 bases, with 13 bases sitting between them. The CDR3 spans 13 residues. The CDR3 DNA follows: TGTGCCAGCAAGGACGGGAGCGGAGATACGCAGTATTTT. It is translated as CASKDGSGDTQYF.

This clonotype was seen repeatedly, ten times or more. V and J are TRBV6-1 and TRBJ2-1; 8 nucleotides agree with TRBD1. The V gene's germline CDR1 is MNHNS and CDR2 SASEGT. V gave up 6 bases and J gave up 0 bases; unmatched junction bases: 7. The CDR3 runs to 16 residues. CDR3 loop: CASRTETGVSYNEQFF. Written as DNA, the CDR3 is TGTGCCAGCAGGACCGAGACAGGGGTCTCCTACAATGAGCAGTTCTTC.

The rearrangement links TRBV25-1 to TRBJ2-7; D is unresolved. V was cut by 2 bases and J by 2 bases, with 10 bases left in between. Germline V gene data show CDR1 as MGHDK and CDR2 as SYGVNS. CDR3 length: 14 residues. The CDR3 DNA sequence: TGTGCCAGCAGTGAAGGGATTATAACCTACGAGCAGTACTTC. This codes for CASSEGIITYEQYF.

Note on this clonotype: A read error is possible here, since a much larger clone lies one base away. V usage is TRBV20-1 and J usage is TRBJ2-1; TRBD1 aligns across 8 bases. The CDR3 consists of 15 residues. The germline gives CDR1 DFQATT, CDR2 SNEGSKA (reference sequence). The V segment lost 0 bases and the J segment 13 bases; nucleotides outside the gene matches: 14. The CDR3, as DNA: TGCAGTGCTAGAGATCCCGCAGGGGGCAGGGAGACCCAGTTCTTC. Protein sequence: CSARDPAGGRETQFF.

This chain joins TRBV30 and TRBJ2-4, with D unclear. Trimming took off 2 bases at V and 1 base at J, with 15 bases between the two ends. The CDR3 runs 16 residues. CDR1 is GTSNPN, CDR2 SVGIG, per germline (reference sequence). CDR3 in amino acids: CAWSYAWQVAKNIQYF. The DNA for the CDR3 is TGTGCCTGGAGTTATGCGTGGCAGGTCGCCAAAAACATTCAGTACTTC. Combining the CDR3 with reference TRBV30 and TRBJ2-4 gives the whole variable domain SQTIHQWPATLVQPVGSPLSLECTVEGTSNPNLYWYRQAAGRGLQLLFYSVGIGQISSEVPQNLSASRPQDRQFILSSKKLLLSDSGFYLCAWSYAWQVAKNIQYFGAGTRLSVL.

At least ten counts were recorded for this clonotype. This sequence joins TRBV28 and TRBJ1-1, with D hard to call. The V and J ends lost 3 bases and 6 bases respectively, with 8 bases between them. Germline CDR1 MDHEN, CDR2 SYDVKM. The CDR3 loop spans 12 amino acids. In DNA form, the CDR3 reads TGTGCCAGCAGTTTCGGGCCCGCTGAAGCTTTCTTT. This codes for CASSFGPAEAFF.

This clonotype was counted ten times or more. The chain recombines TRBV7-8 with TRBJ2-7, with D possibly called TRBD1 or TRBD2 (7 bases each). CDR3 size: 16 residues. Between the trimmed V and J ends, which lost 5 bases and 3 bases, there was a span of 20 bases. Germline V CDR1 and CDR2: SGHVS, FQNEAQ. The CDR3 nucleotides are TGTGCCAGCAGCCCCCCCCGTCCAGGGGGGGTCTACGAGCAGTACTTC. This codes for CASSPPRPGGVYEQYF.

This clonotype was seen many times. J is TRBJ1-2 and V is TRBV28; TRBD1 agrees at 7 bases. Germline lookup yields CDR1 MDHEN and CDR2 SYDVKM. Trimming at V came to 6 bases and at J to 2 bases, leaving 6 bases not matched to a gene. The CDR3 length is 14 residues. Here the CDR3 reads CASSRRQGNYGYTF. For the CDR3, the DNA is TGTGCCAGCAGCCGTCGACAGGGCAACTATGGCTACACCTTC.

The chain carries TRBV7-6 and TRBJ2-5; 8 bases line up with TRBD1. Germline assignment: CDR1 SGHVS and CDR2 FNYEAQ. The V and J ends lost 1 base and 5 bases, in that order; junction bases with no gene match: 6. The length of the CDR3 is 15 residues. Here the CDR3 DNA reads TGTGCCAGCAGCTTAGAGCGGACAGGGACGGAGACCCAGTACTTC. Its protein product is CASSLERTGTETQYF.

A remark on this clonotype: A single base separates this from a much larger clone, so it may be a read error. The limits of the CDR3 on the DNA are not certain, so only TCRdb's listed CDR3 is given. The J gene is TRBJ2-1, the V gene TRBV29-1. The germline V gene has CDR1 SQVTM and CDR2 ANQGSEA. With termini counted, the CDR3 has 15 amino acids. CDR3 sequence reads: CSGNVGLGNVNEQLF.

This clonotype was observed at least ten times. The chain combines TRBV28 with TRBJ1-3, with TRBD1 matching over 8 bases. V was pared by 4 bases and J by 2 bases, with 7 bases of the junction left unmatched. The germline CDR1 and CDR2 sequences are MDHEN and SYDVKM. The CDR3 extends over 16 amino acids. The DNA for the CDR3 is TGTGCCAGCAGTTCCCCGGACAGGGTAACTGGAAACACCATATATTTT. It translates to CASSSPDRVTGNTIYF.

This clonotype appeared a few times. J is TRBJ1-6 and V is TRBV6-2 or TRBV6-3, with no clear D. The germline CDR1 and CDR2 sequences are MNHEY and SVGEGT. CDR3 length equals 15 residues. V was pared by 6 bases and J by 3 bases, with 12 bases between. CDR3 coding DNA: TGTGCCAGCAGACGCCCGGACCTCTATAATTCACCCCTCCACTTT. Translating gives CASRRPDLYNSPLHF.

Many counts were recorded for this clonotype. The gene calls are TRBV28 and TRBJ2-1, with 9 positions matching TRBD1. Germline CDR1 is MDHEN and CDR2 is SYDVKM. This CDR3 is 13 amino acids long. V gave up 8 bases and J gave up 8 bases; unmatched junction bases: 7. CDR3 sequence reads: CASGDRVGDEQFF. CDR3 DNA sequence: TGTGCCAGCGGGGACAGGGTTGGAGATGAGCAGTTCTTC.

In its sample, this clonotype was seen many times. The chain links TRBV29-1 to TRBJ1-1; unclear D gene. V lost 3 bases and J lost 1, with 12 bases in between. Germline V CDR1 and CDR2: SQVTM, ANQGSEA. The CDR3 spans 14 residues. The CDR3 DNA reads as TGCAGCGTTGAGTTGCTAAAGGCGAACACTGAAGCTTTCTTT. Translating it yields CSVELLKANTEAFF.

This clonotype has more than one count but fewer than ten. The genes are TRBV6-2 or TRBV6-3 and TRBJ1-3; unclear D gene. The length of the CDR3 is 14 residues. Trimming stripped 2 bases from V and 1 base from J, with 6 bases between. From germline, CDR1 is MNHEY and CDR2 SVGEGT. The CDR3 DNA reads TGTGCCAGCAGTTACGACGGATCTGGAAACACCATATATTTT. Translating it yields CASSYDGSGNTIYF.

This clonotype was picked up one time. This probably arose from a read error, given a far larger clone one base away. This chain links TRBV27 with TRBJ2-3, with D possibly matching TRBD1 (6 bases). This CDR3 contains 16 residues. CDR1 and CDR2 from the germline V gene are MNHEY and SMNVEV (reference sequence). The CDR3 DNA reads TGTGCCAGCGGCTCACCCAGGGGCACTGGCACAGATACGCAGTGTTTT. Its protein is CASGSPRGTGTDTQCF.

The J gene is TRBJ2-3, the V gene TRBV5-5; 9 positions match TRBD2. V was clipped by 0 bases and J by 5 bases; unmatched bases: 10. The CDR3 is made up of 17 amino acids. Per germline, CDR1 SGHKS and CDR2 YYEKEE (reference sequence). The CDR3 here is CASSLDRQGGGVDTQYF. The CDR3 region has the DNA TGTGCCAGCAGCTTGGACAGACAGGGCGGGGGGGTAGATACGCAGTATTTT.

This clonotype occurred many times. CDR3 nucleotides: TGTGCCAGCAGCTTAAACAGTGGAAGAGAGACCCAGTACTTC. It codes for CASSLNSGRETQYF. The chain joins TRBV7-8 to TRBJ2-5; no definite D call. The CDR3 covers 14 residues. The germline gives CDR1 SGHVS, CDR2 FQNEAQ. Trimming took 2 bases from V and 4 from J, leaving 11 bases between them. Full variable domain (rest looked up from reference TRBV7-8 and TRBJ2-5): GAGVSQSPRYKVAKRGQDVALRCDPISGHVSLFWYQQALGQGPEFLTYFQNEAQLDKSGLPSDRFFAERPEGSVSTLKIQRTQQEDSAVYLCASSLNSGRETQYFGPGTRLLVL.

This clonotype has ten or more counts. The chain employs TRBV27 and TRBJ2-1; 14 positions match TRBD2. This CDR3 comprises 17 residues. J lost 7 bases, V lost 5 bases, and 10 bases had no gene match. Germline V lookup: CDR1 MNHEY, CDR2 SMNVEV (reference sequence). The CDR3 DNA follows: TGTGCCAGCAGTCTAAAGACGGGACTAGCGGGAGCAAATGAGCAGTTCTTC. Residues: CASSLKTGLAGANEQFF.

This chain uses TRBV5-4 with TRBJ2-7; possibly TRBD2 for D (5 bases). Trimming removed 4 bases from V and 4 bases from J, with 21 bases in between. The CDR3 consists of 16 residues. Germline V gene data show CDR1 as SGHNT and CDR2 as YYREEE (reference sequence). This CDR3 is CASSPAGKGPRYEQYF. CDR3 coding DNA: TGTGCCAGCAGCCCCGCGGGTAAGGGCCCGAGGTACGAGCAGTACTTC. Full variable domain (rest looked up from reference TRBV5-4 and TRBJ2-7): ETGVTQSPTHLIKTRGQQVTLRCSSQSGHNTVSWYQQALGQGPQFIFQYYREEENGRGNFPPRFSGLQFPNYSSELNVNALELDDSALYLCASSPAGKGPRYEQYFGPGTRLTVT.

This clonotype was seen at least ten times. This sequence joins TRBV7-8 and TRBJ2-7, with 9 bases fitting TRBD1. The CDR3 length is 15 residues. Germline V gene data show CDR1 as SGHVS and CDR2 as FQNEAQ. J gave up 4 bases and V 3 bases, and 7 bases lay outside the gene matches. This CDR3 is CASSFRDRDLYEQYF. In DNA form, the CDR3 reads TGTGCCAGCAGCTTTAGGGACAGGGATTTGTACGAGCAGTACTTC.

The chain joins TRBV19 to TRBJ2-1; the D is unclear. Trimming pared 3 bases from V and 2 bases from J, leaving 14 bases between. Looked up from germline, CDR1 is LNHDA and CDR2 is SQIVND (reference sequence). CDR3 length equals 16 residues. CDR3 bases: TGTGCCAGTAGTATTATGGGCGGAGTCCCCTACAATGAGCAGTTCTTC. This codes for CASSIMGGVPYNEQFF.

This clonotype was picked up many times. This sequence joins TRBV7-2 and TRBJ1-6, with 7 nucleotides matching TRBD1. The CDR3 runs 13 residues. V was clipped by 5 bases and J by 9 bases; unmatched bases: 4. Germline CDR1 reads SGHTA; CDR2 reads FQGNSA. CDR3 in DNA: TGTGCCAGCAGCACGGGACAGTCTTCACCCCTCCACTTT. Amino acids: CASSTGQSSPLHF.

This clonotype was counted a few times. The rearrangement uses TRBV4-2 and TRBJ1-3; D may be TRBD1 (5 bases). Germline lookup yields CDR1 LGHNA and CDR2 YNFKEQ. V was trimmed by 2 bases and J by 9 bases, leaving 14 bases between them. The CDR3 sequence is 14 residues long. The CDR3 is CASSQHRDALTIYF. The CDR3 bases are TGTGCCAGCAGCCAACACCGGGACGCCCTCACCATATATTTT.

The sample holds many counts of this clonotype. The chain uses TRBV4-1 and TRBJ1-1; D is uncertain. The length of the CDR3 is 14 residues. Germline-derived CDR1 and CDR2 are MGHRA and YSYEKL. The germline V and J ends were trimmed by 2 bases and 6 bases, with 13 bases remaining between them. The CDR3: CASSQHQAAAEAFF. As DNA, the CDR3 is TGCGCCAGCAGCCAACATCAGGCCGCAGCTGAAGCTTTCTTT.

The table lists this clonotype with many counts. CDR3 residues: CASWAANTEAFF. Written as DNA, the CDR3 is TGTGCCAGTTGGGCAGCGAACACTGAAGCTTTCTTT. This chain connects TRBV6-1 to TRBJ1-1, with D hard to call. The CDR3 is 12 residues long. Trimming removed 9 bases at V and 1 base at J, with 9 bases between. Germline V CDR1 and CDR2: MNHNS, SASEGT.

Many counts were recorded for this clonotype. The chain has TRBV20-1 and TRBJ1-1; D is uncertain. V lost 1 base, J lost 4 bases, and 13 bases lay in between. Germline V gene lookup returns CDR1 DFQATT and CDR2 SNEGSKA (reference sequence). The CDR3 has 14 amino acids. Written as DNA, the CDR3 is TGCAGTGCTAGAGTAGCGGGGTCAGGCACTGAAGCTTTCTTT. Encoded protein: CSARVAGSGTEAFF.

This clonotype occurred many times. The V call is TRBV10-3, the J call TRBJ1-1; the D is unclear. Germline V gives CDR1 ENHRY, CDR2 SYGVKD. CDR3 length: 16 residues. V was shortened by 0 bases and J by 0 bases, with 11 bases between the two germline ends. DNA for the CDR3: TGTGCCATCAGTGAGTCATTTGGGGTAATGAACACTGAAGCTTTCTTT. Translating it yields CAISESFGVMNTEAFF.

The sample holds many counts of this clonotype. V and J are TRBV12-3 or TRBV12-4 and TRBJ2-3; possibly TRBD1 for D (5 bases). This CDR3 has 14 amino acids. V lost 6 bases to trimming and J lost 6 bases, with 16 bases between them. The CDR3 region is CASRSPQGWDTQYF. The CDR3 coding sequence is TGTGCCAGCAGATCCCCCCAGGGCTGGGATACGCAGTATTTT.